This paragraph reports one T cell receptor beta chain. Its target antigen remains unknown. Per-nucleotide qualities are absent, and no much larger clonotype sits a single base away. Another Seattle source contributed samples from volunteer blood donors who had recovered from COVID-19. Collaborating institutions collected whole blood in K2EDTA tubes following their own protocols. For TCRbeta analysis, collaborators shipped samples in one of three forms: frozen whole blood, isolated PBMCs, or DNA extracted from either of those sample types. These data come from a study of blood T cell repertoires in COVID-19 (dated by TCRdb to about 2020). Context from the whole study: Samples covering the acute and convalescent phases of COVID-19 were provided by collaborators in the United States, Italy and Spain. The material from the prospective study consisted of cDNA or gDNA derived from T cells, B-cell-depleted T cells, or PBMCs. Deeply sampled blood TCRbeta repertoires from subjects exposed to, actively infected with, or recovered from COVID-19 were included in the dataset. The repertoires were released in a freely available public database intended as a resource for research on the immune response to SARS-CoV-2. Samples came from the ongoing ImmuneRACE study (first 160 participants) plus 1,254 subjects from 6 global collaborators. A de-identified subject ID, COVID-19 status, age in years and sex were almost always included in the sample metadata. Where available, HLA class I and class II types were taken from metadata supplied by the sample provider and were not determined by assay-based typing.

The CDR3 contains 11 residues, cysteine and phenylalanine counted. The kept DNA is CDR3 alone, 33 bases in frame from the first base. The germline V gene yields SGHRS for CDR1 and YFSETQ for CDR2. Deletion took 5 bases off V and 5 bases off J, with a span of 7 bases between the germline ends. The investigation overall reported the following: The amount of clinical and demographic metadata varied by source and participant and was provided uncurated.

TCRbeta CDR3 regions were amplified from genomic DNA by means of the immunoSEQ Assay, a bias-controlled multiplex PCR. Processing in the source paper ran as follows. The number of nucleated cells in each sample was estimated by amplification of reference gene primers within the assay. To quantify the absolute abundance of each unique TCRbeta CDR3 rearrangement, sequence reads were collapsed and filtered. For each sample, productive Simpson clonality was calculated as the square root of Simpson's diversity index across productive rearrangements. TCRdb provides this immuneACCESS table in a form limited to in-frame rearrangements. Some clones are lacking; in checked studies, under half of them reflect an unresolved V gene, and why the rest are absent is not known. V and J calls and clone size come straight from that table; D and trimming were deduced from the DNA. The sample has 200,000 to 300,000 clones on record, approximately 83% of them singletons. The top ten constitute around 2.9% of the sample.

The receptor comes from a woman in her twenties or thirties who had recovered from COVID-19. The rearranged segments are TRBV5-1 and TRBJ2-5, with the D gene too uncertain to name. Sequenced input: peripheral blood. The CDR3 in this case is CASSTGETQYF. DNA sequence: TGCGCCAGCAGTACCGGGGAGACCCAGTACTTC.